Each of the 27 T cell receptor beta chains below was sequenced from the same sample in a study of T cell clonality in common variable immunodeficiency (dated by TCRdb to about 2015). Library preparation was by the immunoSEQ multiplex PCR assay. TCRdb's version of the immuneACCESS table is confined to in-frame rearrangements and falls short of the full clone set. An unresolved V gene accounts for under half of the shortfall where checked; the remainder is of unknown origin. Listed for this sample are roughly 70,000 clones, none observed only a single time. Clones ranked in the top ten supply 1.5% to 2% of the sample. The source material was peripheral blood mononuclear cells. The receptor set was obtained from a person aged 18 to 70 in good health.

Ten or more counts support this clone. The read gets to within 3 residues of the CDR3 end, and the germline J gene fills in the rest. The rearrangement links TRBV30 to TRBJ2-2, with D unclear. V gave up 1 base and J gave up 4 bases, with 10 bases separating them. CDR1 and CDR2 from the germline V gene are GTSNPN and SVGIG (reference sequence). This CDR3 spans 14 amino acids. The CDR3 DNA, read in part, is TGTGCCTGGAGTGGATTTTCGGGCACCGGGGAG. Amino acid sequence: CAWSGFSGTGE. From start to end, the CDR3 is CAWSGFSGTGELFF.

There are many counts of this clone. The CDR3 DNA, read in part, is TGTGCCAGCAAACGGGACAGCTCCTATAATTCACCC. It translates to CASKRDSSYNSP. The CDR3 reads in full as CASKRDSSYNSPLHF. This chain uses TRBV2 with TRBJ1-6; 7 bases are a match to TRBD1. The read ends 3 residues early relative to the CDR3; the germline J gene fills the gap. Unmatched junction bases numbered 3, after V lost 7 bases and J lost 0 bases. The CDR3 extends over 15 amino acids. Germline V lookup: CDR1 SNHLY, CDR2 FYNNEI.

In its sample, this clone was seen a few times. The CDR3 goes on 3 residues after the read ends, and that part is filled in from the germline J gene. The chain joins TRBV2 to TRBJ1-1; TRBD1 is a possible D gene (5 bases). V was cut by 9 bases and J by 1 base, with 9 bases left in between. Germline V gene sequence: CDR1 SNHLY, CDR2 FYNNEI. The CDR3 consists of 12 residues. The CDR3 loop is CARKTENTEAFF. CDR3 DNA, as far as it was read: TGTGCCAGGAAGACAGAGAACACTGAA.

This clone showed up many times. Read sequence stops 3 residues before the CDR3 end, and the germline J gene provides the missing end. This chain joins TRBV4-1 and TRBJ1-5; D might be TRBD1 (6 bases). Germline V gene data show CDR1 as MGHRA and CDR2 as YSYEKL. V lost 4 bases to trimming and J lost 1 base, with 11 bases between them. This CDR3 is 15 amino acids long. CDR3 sequence reads: CASSPGGRSNQPQHF. The DNA read from the CDR3 is TGCGCCAGCAGCCCGGGGGGCCGGAGCAATCAGCCC.

This clone appeared many times. The read halts 3 residues ahead of the CDR3 end, with the missing end drawn from the germline J gene. V gene TRBV14 combines with J gene TRBJ1-3; 7 bases align to TRBD1. V dropped 1 base and J dropped 4; count of bases not matched to a gene: 4. The CDR3 contains 15 residues. Germline values: CDR1 SGHDN, CDR2 FVKESK. The covered CDR3 bases are TGTGCCAGCAGCCAAGGGACAGGAGGAGGAAACACC. Protein sequence: CASSQGTGGGNT. The CDR3 in its entirety is CASSQGTGGGNTIYF.

The CDR3 loop reads CASIGEGLYNEQFF. Partial CDR3 DNA: TGTGCCAGCATCGGGGAAGGGCTCTACAATGAG. The chain couples TRBV2 to TRBJ2-1; a weak D match, TRBD2 (5 bases). The CDR3 end falls 3 residues outside the read, so it is completed with the germline J gene. The germline gives CDR1 SNHLY, CDR2 FYNNEI. The ends were cut back, 7 bases at V and 3 bases at J, with 13 bases in the middle. The CDR3 consists of 14 residues.

The table lists this clone with many counts. The read falls 3 residues short of the CDR3 end, and the missing part is taken from the germline J gene. The chain combines TRBV7-3 with TRBJ2-2; D perhaps matches TRBD1 (6 bases). V was cut by 4 bases and J by 0 bases, with 9 bases left in between. In germline, CDR1 is SGHTA, CDR2 FQGTGA. This CDR3 spans 15 amino acids. Incomplete CDR3 DNA: TGTGCCAGCAGCTCCACAGGGACGAACACCGGGGAG. Encoded protein: CASSSTGTNTGE. The whole CDR3 sequence reads CASSSTGTNTGELFF.

This clone was recorded at least ten times. The read terminates 3 residues ahead of where the CDR3 ends, so the germline J gene completes it. The V gene is TRBV5-1, the J gene TRBJ1-2; 8 positions agree with TRBD1. Germline CDR1 SGHRS, CDR2 YFSETQ. V shed 7 bases and J 4 bases; nucleotides not matched to a gene: 0. The CDR3 contains 11 residues. The CDR3 loop reads CASQGAYGYTF. The CDR3 bases that were read are TGCGCCAGCCAGGGGGCCTATGGC.

This clone was recorded at least ten times. The read halts 3 residues ahead of the CDR3 end, with the missing end drawn from the germline J gene. The chain has TRBV19 and TRBJ1-1; 10 nucleotides align to TRBD1. Germline values: CDR1 LNHDA, CDR2 SQIVND (reference sequence). J was trimmed by 7 bases and V by 3 bases; bases with no gene match: 23. This CDR3 spans 20 amino acids. This CDR3 reads CASSMATLGTGEVGVGEAFF. The sequenced part of the CDR3 DNA is TGTGCCAGTAGTATGGCGACTTTGGGGACAGGGGAAGTCGGGGTGGGTGAA.

Ten or more counts support this clone. The read stops 3 residues short of the end of the CDR3; the missing end is completed from the germline J gene. The chain has TRBV19 and TRBJ2-3, with 7 nucleotides matching TRBD2. The length of the CDR3 is 18 residues. Per germline, CDR1 LNHDA and CDR2 SQIVND (reference sequence). V shed 6 bases, J shed 6 bases, and the junction held 21 bases outside the gene matches. The DNA read from the CDR3 is TGTGCCAGTAGCATAAAACCTAGCGGTCAAACGACGGGGGATACG. Translating it yields CASSIKPSGQTTGDT. Given in full, the CDR3 is CASSIKPSGQTTGDTQYF.

This clone was observed many times. The CDR3 is CASSLGDRGSYGINNEQFF. The part of the CDR3 DNA that was read is TGCGCCAGCAGCTTAGGAGACAGGGGGTCATACGGGATCAACAATGAG. This chain connects TRBV5-1 to TRBJ2-1, with 9 bases fitting TRBD1. Read sequence stops 3 residues before the CDR3 end, and the germline J gene provides the missing end. Looked up from germline, CDR1 is SGHRS and CDR2 is YFSETQ. The V and J ends lost 2 bases and 5 bases, in that order; junction bases with no gene match: 17. This CDR3 has 19 residues.

Many counts were recorded for this clone. Here the CDR3 reads CASSRDLSYEQYF. The CDR3 DNA, read in part, is TGTGCCAGCTCACGGGACTTATCCTACGAG. The chain links TRBV18 to TRBJ2-7; D is possibly TRBD2 (6 bases). The read halts 3 residues ahead of the CDR3 end, with the missing end drawn from the germline J gene. Germline CDR1 is KGHSH and CDR2 is LQKENI. This CDR3 contains 13 residues. Trimming removed 4 bases at V and 1 base at J, with 8 bases between.

This clone was recorded at least ten times. Read data end 3 residues before the CDR3 end; the end is taken from the germline J gene. The chain links TRBV20-1 to TRBJ1-3, with D hard to call. CDR3 length: 15 residues. Germline CDR1 reads DFQATT; CDR2 reads SNEGSKA (reference sequence). Trimming removed 2 bases from V and 0 bases from J, with 11 bases in between. The sequenced part of the CDR3 DNA is TGCAGTGCTAGACTATTACACTACTCTGGAAACACC. This sequence encodes CSARLLHYSGNT. The CDR3 reads in full as CSARLLHYSGNTIYF.

This clone was found many times. The junction and the germline gene differ at one end; a read error may be behind it. The missing CDR3 end, 3 residues past where the read stops, is filled in from the germline J gene. In the same sample, other DNA sequences code for this CDR3. The chain combines TRBV20-1 with TRBJ1-6; D is ambiguous. The CDR3 loop spans 16 amino acids. Germline V lookup: CDR1 DFQATT, CDR2 SNEGSKA (reference sequence). This CDR3 reads CSASRPGSSYNSPLHF. The CDR3 DNA, read in part, is TGCAGTGCTAGTCGTCCGGGGAGCTCCTATAATTCCCCC.

This clone was seen many times. The read terminates 3 residues ahead of where the CDR3 ends, so the germline J gene completes it. The chain employs TRBV12-3 or TRBV12-4 and TRBJ2-7; 8 nucleotides agree with TRBD1. CDR3 size: 17 residues. Trimming removed 7 bases from V and 2 bases from J; junction bases left unmatched: 16. Partial CDR3 DNA: TGTGCCAGCACTAGACATGGGGACAGGCTGTCACCCTACGAG. This translates into CASTRHGDRLSPYE. The entire CDR3 protein reads CASTRHGDRLSPYEQYF.

The table lists this clone with many counts. The read halts 3 residues ahead of the CDR3 end, with the missing end drawn from the germline J gene. The V call is TRBV5-1, the J call TRBJ1-4; 10 nucleotides agree with TRBD1. CDR3 length equals 15 residues. The germline V gene has CDR1 SGHRS and CDR2 YFSETQ. The V gene end was trimmed by 4 bases and the J gene end by 7 bases; junction bases not matched to a gene: 7. Here the CDR3 reads CASSPGTGEGEKLFF. The part of the CDR3 DNA that was read is TGCGCCAGCAGCCCAGGGACAGGGGAAGGTGAAAAA. Complete variable domain (other parts from reference TRBV5-1 and TRBJ1-4): KAGVTQTPRYLIKTRGQQVTLSCSPISGHRSVSWYQQTPGQGLQFLFEYFSETQRNKGNFPGRFSGRQFSNSRSEMNVSTLELGDSALYLCASSPGTGEGEKLFFGSGTQLSVL.

This clone was observed many times. Read data end 3 residues before the CDR3 end; the end is taken from the germline J gene. V gene TRBV5-1 combines with J gene TRBJ2-1; possibly TRBD1 for D (5 bases). V gave up 0 bases and J gave up 7 bases, with 11 bases separating them. The CDR3 length is 14 residues. Germline CDR1 and CDR2: SGHRS and YFSETQ. The sequenced CDR3 bases are TGCGCCAGCAGCTTGGGACAGCCAGGGAATGAG. This codes for CASSLGQPGNE. The full CDR3 protein is CASSLGQPGNEQFF.

This clone was picked up many times. Read sequence stops 3 residues before the CDR3 end, and the germline J gene provides the missing end. The chain couples TRBV11-2 to TRBJ1-2; no clear D. Germline CDR1 reads SGHAT; CDR2 reads FQNNGV. The ends were cut back, 5 bases at V and 7 bases at J, with 14 bases in the middle. The length of the CDR3 is 13 residues. The sequenced CDR3 bases are TGTGCCAGCAGCACCTCAGGCATTTCTGGC. The encoded protein is CASSTSGISG. The entire CDR3 is CASSTSGISGYTF.

This clone has a count of ten or more. Read sequence stops 3 residues before the CDR3 end, and the germline J gene provides the missing end. The genes are TRBV10-2 and TRBJ2-7; no firm D call. The CDR3 loop spans 15 amino acids. Deletions cut 0 bases from V and 1 base from J, with 10 bases between. Germline-derived CDR1 and CDR2 are WSHSY and SAAADI. This CDR3 reads CASSESGDFSYEQYF. CDR3 bases read: TGCGCCAGCAGTGAGTCGGGTGACTTTTCCTACGAG.

This clone came up many times. With the read ending 3 residues before the CDR3 end, the germline J gene is used to fill in that end. This chain uses TRBV19 with TRBJ2-1; D possibly corresponds to TRBD1 (5 bases). The CDR3 consists of 14 residues. CDR1 and CDR2 (germline): LNHDA, SQIVND (reference sequence). Trimming cost V 8 bases and J 5 bases, with 16 bases left between them. The CDR3 sequence: CASASVDSNNEQFF. Incomplete CDR3 DNA: TGTGCCAGTGCCTCTGTTGACAGTAACAATGAG.

This clone was counted many times. The read terminates 3 residues ahead of where the CDR3 ends, so the germline J gene completes it. This rearrangement joins TRBV7-3 to TRBJ2-1; maybe TRBD2 (5 bases). CDR1 is SGHTA, CDR2 FQGTGA, per germline. The CDR3 contains 15 residues. Trimming stripped 5 bases from V and 0 bases from J, with 11 bases between. Incomplete CDR3 DNA: TGTGCCAGCAGCCCTCTAGCCTCCTCCTACAATGAG. It encodes CASSPLASSYNE. The CDR3, in full, reads CASSPLASSYNEQFF.

This clone was found many times. Incomplete CDR3 DNA: TGTGCCAGCAGCTTAGCCCCGGGGAACACTGAA. Its protein product is CASSLAPGNTE. The full CDR3 is CASSLAPGNTEAFF. The V and J genes are TRBV11-2 and TRBJ1-1; D gene ambiguous. The read gets to within 3 residues of the CDR3 end, and the germline J gene fills in the rest. The CDR3 length is 14 residues. The V and J ends lost 1 base and 1 base respectively, with 7 bases between them. CDR1 and CDR2 (germline): SGHAT, FQNNGV. Full variable domain (remainder filled in from reference TRBV11-2 and TRBJ1-1): EAGVAQSPRYKIIEKRQSVAFWCNPISGHATLYWYQQILGQGPKLLIQFQNNGVVDDSQLPKDRFSAERLKGVDSTLKIQPAKLEDSAVYLCASSLAPGNTEAFFGQGTRLTVV.

The table lists this clone with many counts. The observed sequence ends 3 residues before the CDR3 terminus, with the missing tail filled in from the germline J gene. The V and J genes are TRBV7-3 and TRBJ2-1, with a possible D match to TRBD1 (6 bases). The germline gives CDR1 SGHTA, CDR2 FQGTGA. Trimming shortened V by 2 bases and J by 0 bases, and 8 bases separated the two germline ends. This CDR3 is built from 15 residues. CDR3 loop: CASSLGQLSYNEQFF. The CDR3 DNA, read in part, is TGTGCCAGCAGCTTAGGACAGCTCTCCTACAATGAG.

This clone was recorded many times. Read sequence stops 3 residues before the CDR3 end, and the germline J gene provides the missing end. V is TRBV10-3 and J is TRBJ2-1; D perhaps matches TRBD1 (6 bases). The CDR3 sequence is 13 residues long. Germline V gives CDR1 ENHRY, CDR2 SYGVKD. Trimming left V 2 bases short and J 8 bases short, with 10 bases between. The CDR3 DNA, read in part, is TGTGCCATCAGTGAGGGCAGGGGTTATGAG. It encodes CAISEGRGYE. The CDR3 in full is CAISEGRGYEQFF.

Many counts were recorded for this clone. The DNA read from the CDR3 is TGTGCCAGCAGTGTACAGTCTAATGAAAAA. Amino acid sequence: CASSVQSNEK. The whole CDR3 sequence reads CASSVQSNEKLFF. The chain is built from TRBV6-1 and TRBJ1-4; D ambiguous. With the read ending 3 residues before the CDR3 end, the germline J gene is used to fill in that end. Per the germline V gene, CDR1 is MNHNS and CDR2 is SASEGT. The CDR3 covers 13 residues. The V end lost 4 bases, the J end lost 3 bases, and 6 bases lay between the germline ends.

The sample holds many counts of this clone. The CDR3 bases that were read are TGTGCCAGCAGGGCTGATAATCAGCCC. Protein sequence: CASRADNQP. The full-length CDR3 reads as CASRADNQPQHF. V is TRBV12-3 or TRBV12-4 and J is TRBJ1-5; D unresolved. The read ends 3 residues before the CDR3 terminus; that terminus is restored from the germline J gene. Deletions cut 6 bases from V and 4 bases from J, with 7 bases between. This CDR3 is 12 amino acids long.

This clone was detected ten times or more. Sequencing ends 3 residues short of the CDR3 end; the germline J gene provides the rest. This chain uses TRBV19 with TRBJ1-5; TRBD1 is a possible D gene (5 bases). CDR1 is LNHDA and CDR2 is SQIVND in the germline V gene (reference sequence). Trimming pared 5 bases from V and 6 bases from J, leaving 23 bases between. The CDR3 is 17 residues long. CDR3 DNA, as far as it was read: TGTGCCAGTAGTCCCCCCCCGGAGGCAGGGATCAGTCAGCCC. It yields the protein CASSPPPEAGISQP. The full CDR3 reads CASSPPPEAGISQPQHF. The variable domain in full, with the rest retrieved from reference TRBV19 and TRBJ1-5, is DGGITQSPKYLFRKEGQNVTLSCEQNLNHDAMYWYRQDPGQGLRLIYYSQIVNDFQKGDIAEGYSVSREKKESFPLTVTSAQKNPTAFYLCASSPPPEAGISQPQHFGDGTRLSIL.